This T cell receptor beta chain was sequenced during a study of T cells in women clearing cervical HPV infection. immunoSEQ multiplex PCR used an average of around 1,100 ng genomic DNA. Repertoires were generated with immunoSEQ multiplex PCR, while TCRdb's copy carries only in-frame clones and drops some. The sample data list more than 30,000 clones. Comment on this clone: The read comes to an end 3 residues before the CDR3 does, leaving the germline J gene to fill in the end.

Trimming took off 5 bases at V and 8 bases at J, with 9 bases between the two ends. Germline V CDR1 and CDR2: DFQATT, SNEGSKA (reference sequence). The CDR3 length is 11 residues. The TCR sequence derives from a woman aged 18-69 years with a cervical HPV16 infection that either progressed to CIN3+ or cleared (not recorded which). Sequencing was done on a sample of blood buffy coat. V usage is TRBV20-1 and J usage is TRBJ1-4, with D maybe TRBD1 (6 bases). This CDR3 reads CSAPDREKLFF. The CDR3 bases that were read are TGCAGTGCTCCTGACAGGGAAAAA.